These T cell receptor beta chains were read from a single sample in a study of beta chain features in type 1 diabetes. The method was immunoSEQ multiplex PCR; TCRdb's version includes in-frame clones alone and lacks a portion of them. The table shows about 25,000 clones, with over 65% occurring only once. The source material was stem cell memory CD4+ T cells from blood. All receptors come from a woman in her thirties or forties with type 1 diabetes. Each CDR3 is given with its conserved first and last residue. Each record gives: V gene, clone size, J gene, D gene, CDR3 DNA, CDR3 protein. The D gene is left open where the match is weak. Size is stated for part of the rows, as once, few or many counts, or as a class when the clone is expanded.

v_gene: TRBV9
abundance: few
j_gene: TRBJ2-3
d_gene: .
CDR3nt: TGTGCCAGCAGCCCCGGGAGAGAAACGCCGACTAGGACAGATACGCAGTATTTT
CDR3aa: CASSPGRETPTRTDTQYF

v_gene: TRBV19
abundance: .
j_gene: TRBJ2-1
d_gene: .
CDR3nt: TGTGCCAGCAAACGACAGGCGGATACCTACAATGAGCAGTTCTTC
CDR3aa: CASKRQADTYNEQFF

v_gene: TRBV7-9
abundance: .
j_gene: TRBJ1-5
d_gene: TRBD1
CDR3nt: TGTGCCAGCAGCTCCCAGGGGGCCTGGGGCAATCAGCCCCAGCATTTT
CDR3aa: CASSSQGAWGNQPQHF

v_gene: TRBV11-2
abundance: few
j_gene: TRBJ1-2
d_gene: TRBD1
CDR3nt: TGTGCCAGCAGCTTACAACAGGGGGCGGATGGCTACACCTTC
CDR3aa: CASSLQQGADGYTF

v_gene: TRBV7-2
abundance: .
j_gene: TRBJ2-7
d_gene: TRBD1
CDR3nt: TGTGCCAGCAGCGGGACAGGGGGCGCCTACGAGCAGTACTTC
CDR3aa: CASSGTGGAYEQYF

v_gene: TRBV7-2
abundance: .
j_gene: TRBJ2-3
d_gene: TRBD2
CDR3nt: TGTGCCAGCAGCTTGGGCGGGGGGATAGGCACAGATACGCAGTATTTT
CDR3aa: CASSLGGGIGTDTQYF

v_gene: TRBV28
abundance: .
j_gene: TRBJ1-5
d_gene: TRBD1
CDR3nt: TGTGCCAGCATAAAGGACAGGGTAGGTCAGCCCCAGCATTTT
CDR3aa: CASIKDRVGQPQHF

v_gene: TRBV28
abundance: .
j_gene: TRBJ1-2
d_gene: TRBD1
CDR3nt: TGTGCCAGCAGTTTCCGGGACAGGAGATTCTATGGCTACACCTTC
CDR3aa: CASSFRDRRFYGYTF

v_gene: TRBV14
abundance: once
j_gene: TRBJ1-1
d_gene: .
CDR3nt: TGTGCCAGCAGCCAAGATCGTCAGCTAGGCGAAGCTTTCTTT
CDR3aa: CASSQDRQLGEAFF

v_gene: TRBV6-5
abundance: few
j_gene: TRBJ1-5
d_gene: .
CDR3nt: TGTGCCAGCAAAGGGGTGGACAATCAGCCCCAGCATTTT
CDR3aa: CASKGVDNQPQHF

v_gene: TRBV11-2
abundance: once
j_gene: TRBJ2-7
d_gene: TRBD1
CDR3nt: TGTGCCAGCAGCTCGGACAGGGCCTACGAGCAGTACTTC
CDR3aa: CASSSDRAYEQYF

v_gene: TRBV7-2
abundance: .
j_gene: TRBJ1-2
d_gene: TRBD1
CDR3nt: TGTGCCAGCAGCTCGAGACAGGGGGCGGGTGGCTACACCTTC
CDR3aa: CASSSRQGAGGYTF

v_gene: TRBV28
abundance: few
j_gene: TRBJ1-4
d_gene: .
CDR3nt: TGTGCCAGCAGTTTGCAGGGGCTGGATGAAAAACTGTTTTTT
CDR3aa: CASSLQGLDEKLFF

v_gene: TRBV7-2
abundance: .
j_gene: TRBJ2-7
d_gene: TRBD2
CDR3nt: TGTGCCAGCAGCTTAGTCTCTAGCGGGACTTCCTACGAGCAGTACTTC
CDR3aa: CASSLVSSGTSYEQYF

v_gene: TRBV6-6
abundance: .
j_gene: TRBJ2-7
d_gene: .
CDR3nt: TGTGCCAGCAGTTACTCTACCGAGCCCCGCGGCGAGCAGTACTTC
CDR3aa: CASSYSTEPRGEQYF

v_gene: TRBV23-1
abundance: .
j_gene: TRBJ1-2
d_gene: TRBD1
CDR3nt: TGCGCCAGCAGTCAACCGACAGGGGATTCTAACTATGGCTACACCTTC
CDR3aa: CASSQPTGDSNYGYTF

v_gene: TRBV28
abundance: .
j_gene: TRBJ1-2
d_gene: TRBD1
CDR3nt: TGTGCCAGCCTCCAGGGGGTACAGTATGGCTACACCTTC
CDR3aa: CASLQGVQYGYTF

v_gene: TRBV2
abundance: .
j_gene: TRBJ1-5
d_gene: TRBD1
CDR3nt: TGTGCCAGCAGGGGGGACAGGGGATATAGCAATCAGCCCCAGCATTTT
CDR3aa: CASRGDRGYSNQPQHF

v_gene: TRBV28
abundance: .
j_gene: TRBJ1-6
d_gene: .
CDR3nt: TGTGCCAGCAGTTCCTACCCTTCACATTCACCCCTCCACTTT
CDR3aa: CASSSYPSHSPLHF

v_gene: TRBV7-3
abundance: .
j_gene: TRBJ1-5
d_gene: .
CDR3nt: TGTGCCAGCAGCTTAATACAAAATAATCAGCCCCAGCATTTT
CDR3aa: CASSLIQNNQPQHF

v_gene: TRBV15
abundance: few
j_gene: TRBJ1-5
d_gene: .
CDR3nt: TGTGCCACCAGCAGAGGGGGGGTAAATCAGCCCCAGCATTTT
CDR3aa: CATSRGGVNQPQHF

v_gene: TRBV5-1
abundance: .
j_gene: TRBJ1-2
d_gene: TRBD1
CDR3nt: TGCGCCAGCAGTCCGGACAGGGCTAACTATGGCTACACCTTC
CDR3aa: CASSPDRANYGYTF

v_gene: TRBV10-3
abundance: .
j_gene: TRBJ1-1
d_gene: .
CDR3nt: TGTGCCATCACCGAGGATCGACAGGTCGTCACTGAAGCTTTCTTT
CDR3aa: CAITEDRQVVTEAFF

v_gene: TRBV20-1
abundance: .
j_gene: TRBJ2-1
d_gene: TRBD1
CDR3nt: TGCAGTGCTAGGGACAGGGGCTCGGGGTTCTTC
CDR3aa: CSARDRGSGFF

v_gene: TRBV7-9
abundance: few
j_gene: TRBJ2-3
d_gene: .
CDR3nt: TGTGCCAGCAGCCCGACAGGACTTAGCACAGATACGCAGTATTTT
CDR3aa: CASSPTGLSTDTQYF

v_gene: TRBV4-3
abundance: few
j_gene: TRBJ1-1
d_gene: .
CDR3nt: TGCGCCAGCAGCCCCAAGGAGGGATATAGCACTGAAGCTTTCTTT
CDR3aa: CASSPKEGYSTEAFF

v_gene: TRBV18
abundance: .
j_gene: TRBJ2-1
d_gene: TRBD2
CDR3nt: TGTGCCAGCTCACCGAACTCCTTAGCGGGAGGCAGCGACAATGAGCAGTTCTTC
CDR3aa: CASSPNSLAGGSDNEQFF

v_gene: TRBV11-2
abundance: .
j_gene: TRBJ2-5
d_gene: TRBD1
CDR3nt: TGTGCCAGCAGCTCCCGGACAGGGGAAGAGACCCAGTACTTC
CDR3aa: CASSSRTGEETQYF

v_gene: TRBV7-8
abundance: .
j_gene: TRBJ1-5
d_gene: .
CDR3nt: TGTGCCAGCAGCTCCTTCACTTTGCCCCAGCATTTT
CDR3aa: CASSSFTLPQHF

v_gene: TRBV5-1
abundance: .
j_gene: TRBJ2-7
d_gene: TRBD2
CDR3nt: TGCGCCAGCAGCTTGGCCCCCCTCTCGGCGGGAGGGTACCACGAGCAGTACTTC
CDR3aa: CASSLAPLSAGGYHEQYF

v_gene: TRBV14
abundance: .
j_gene: TRBJ2-5
d_gene: .
CDR3nt: TGTGCCAGCAGCGCGGGGCTAGAGACCCAGTACTTC
CDR3aa: CASSAGLETQYF

v_gene: TRBV7-6
abundance: .
j_gene: TRBJ1-4
d_gene: TRBD1
CDR3nt: TGTGCCAGCAGCTTAGGATCCGGGACAGACACCGAAAAACTGTTTTTT
CDR3aa: CASSLGSGTDTEKLFF

v_gene: TRBV28
abundance: few
j_gene: TRBJ1-1
d_gene: .
CDR3nt: TGTGCCAGCCGGGTTATGCCGGGTAACACTGAAGCTTTCTTT
CDR3aa: CASRVMPGNTEAFF

v_gene: TRBV7-9
abundance: .
j_gene: TRBJ2-7
d_gene: TRBD1
CDR3nt: TGTGCCAGCAGCTTAGAGGGGACGGGGACAGTCTACGAGCAGTACTTC
CDR3aa: CASSLEGTGTVYEQYF

v_gene: TRBV21-1
abundance: .
j_gene: TRBJ2-7
d_gene: .
CDR3nt: TGTGCCAGCAGCAAACGGACTAGATTTAAATTCGAGCAGTACTTC
CDR3aa: CASSKRTRFKFEQYF

v_gene: TRBV7-9
abundance: .
j_gene: TRBJ1-5
d_gene: .
CDR3nt: TGTGCCAGCAGCTTGGGGACGGGGGATCATCAGCCCCAGCATTTT
CDR3aa: CASSLGTGDHQPQHF

v_gene: TRBV5-8
abundance: .
j_gene: TRBJ1-4
d_gene: TRBD1
CDR3nt: TGTGCCAGCAGCGACAACAGGGGGTCTAATGAAAAACTGTTTTTT
CDR3aa: CASSDNRGSNEKLFF

v_gene: TRBV5-1
abundance: few
j_gene: TRBJ2-7
d_gene: TRBD2
CDR3nt: TGCGCCAGCAGCCCCGGGACTAGCGATACCTACGAGCAGTACTTC
CDR3aa: CASSPGTSDTYEQYF

v_gene: TRBV7-2
abundance: few
j_gene: TRBJ1-2
d_gene: .
CDR3nt: TGTGCCAGCAGTAAATCGTATGGCGGCTACACCTTC
CDR3aa: CASSKSYGGYTF

v_gene: TRBV5-6
abundance: .
j_gene: TRBJ2-5
d_gene: .
CDR3nt: TGTGCCAGCAGCGCAGGGACTGAGCAAGAGACCCAGTACTTC
CDR3aa: CASSAGTEQETQYF

v_gene: TRBV7-2
abundance: .
j_gene: TRBJ1-5
d_gene: TRBD1
CDR3nt: TGTGCCAGCAGCTTAGGGACAGGGGGTAGCAATCAGCCCCAGCATTTT
CDR3aa: CASSLGTGGSNQPQHF

v_gene: TRBV2
abundance: .
j_gene: TRBJ2-3
d_gene: .
CDR3nt: TGTGCCAGCAGTGAGCGGGATACGCAGTATTTT
CDR3aa: CASSERDTQYF

v_gene: TRBV6-6
abundance: .
j_gene: TRBJ1-1
d_gene: .
CDR3nt: TGTGCCAGCAGTTACTCCGCAGCGGGGGGCACTGAAGCTTTCTTT
CDR3aa: CASSYSAAGGTEAFF

v_gene: TRBV6-5
abundance: .
j_gene: TRBJ1-4
d_gene: .
CDR3nt: TGTGCCAGCAGTTTCGGACAGATTGCAACTAATGAAAAACTGTTTTTT
CDR3aa: CASSFGQIATNEKLFF

v_gene: TRBV9
abundance: .
j_gene: TRBJ2-2
d_gene: TRBD2
CDR3nt: TGTGCCAGCAGCCCTCTAGCGGGGGGGTTCGCGAACACCGGGGAGCTGTTTTTT
CDR3aa: CASSPLAGGFANTGELFF

v_gene: TRBV29-1
abundance: .
j_gene: TRBJ1-2
d_gene: TRBD1
CDR3nt: TGCAGCGGGGGGGACAGGGGAGGCTACACCTTC
CDR3aa: CSGGDRGGYTF

v_gene: TRBV5-4
abundance: .
j_gene: TRBJ2-4
d_gene: TRBD2
CDR3nt: TGTGCCAGCAGCGCCGGCGCGGGAGGGGGGGCCAAAAACATTCAGTACTTC
CDR3aa: CASSAGAGGGAKNIQYF

v_gene: TRBV7-9
abundance: .
j_gene: TRBJ2-1
d_gene: .
CDR3nt: TGTGCCAGCAGCCAGCCCCATGTCTTGGGCGATGAGCAGTTCTTC
CDR3aa: CASSQPHVLGDEQFF

v_gene: TRBV7-2
abundance: few
j_gene: TRBJ1-2
d_gene: TRBD1
CDR3nt: TGTGCCAGCAGCCCCCAGACAGGGGCGGTTGGCTACACCTTC
CDR3aa: CASSPQTGAVGYTF

v_gene: TRBV5-1
abundance: few
j_gene: TRBJ2-1
d_gene: .
CDR3nt: TGCGCCAGCAGCTCGGCGACAAACAATGAGCAGTTCTTC
CDR3aa: CASSSATNNEQFF

v_gene: TRBV6-1
abundance: .
j_gene: TRBJ2-5
d_gene: .
CDR3nt: TGTGCCAGCATTGGAGGGGAGACCCAGTACTTC
CDR3aa: CASIGGETQYF

v_gene: TRBV6-6
abundance: .
j_gene: TRBJ2-1
d_gene: TRBD2
CDR3nt: TGTGCCGTTGGGAGGGTACATGAGCAGTTCTTC
CDR3aa: CAVGRVHEQFF

v_gene: TRBV7-7
abundance: .
j_gene: TRBJ2-3
d_gene: TRBD1
CDR3nt: TGTGCCAGCAGCACCCGGACAGGGTCAGATACGCAGTATTTT
CDR3aa: CASSTRTGSDTQYF

v_gene: TRBV19
abundance: .
j_gene: TRBJ2-1
d_gene: TRBD2
CDR3nt: TGTGCCAGTACCCGGACTAGCGGGGCAAGCTCCTACAATGAGCAGTTCTTC
CDR3aa: CASTRTSGASSYNEQFF

v_gene: TRBV10-2
abundance: .
j_gene: TRBJ2-1
d_gene: TRBD2
CDR3nt: TGCGCCAGCAGTGAAAGCGGGGGGACCTACAATGAGCAGTTCTTC
CDR3aa: CASSESGGTYNEQFF